This TCR beta chain was recorded in a study of early T cells in non-severe SARS-CoV-2 infection. Study overall: Unsorted whole blood bulk RNA was sequenced, with unpaired chains.

Findings and caveats of the study: In VDJdb matching, anti-spike CD8 responses were favored while private and CD4 specificities went missing.

In its sample, this clonotype was seen a few times. Its target is not known. TCRdb itself ran the 5' RACE reads through MiXCR, one entry per CDR3 protein. The sample holds about 27,000 distinct CDR3 sequences; about 5.1% are singletons and the top ten take 3% to 5%. Trimming cost V 3 bases and J 3 bases; bases outside gene matches: 7. The CDR3 spans 17 residues. CDR1 is SGHRS, CDR2 YFSETQ, per germline. This receptor was identified in an adult who was a healthcare worker with PCR-confirmed SARS-CoV-2 infection or an uninfected control (not recorded which). Sequenced sample: whole blood. The chain uses TRBV5-1 and TRBJ2-6; TRBD1 matches 9 bases. CDR3 sequence: CASSYRTGVFGANVLTF. The CDR3 DNA reads TGCGCCAGCAGCTATCGGACAGGGGTTTTTGGGGCCAACGTCCTGACTTTC.